These 16 T cell receptor beta chains were all obtained from the same sample, sequenced in a study of T cell repertoires in cytomegalovirus infection. One entry per CDR3 protein results from TCRdb running MiXCR on the reads. The sample yields 450,000 to 650,000 distinct CDR3 sequences, about a quarter seen once. Specimen: PBMCs. The receptors originated from a human donor in good health (CMV status not recorded). Some clones in this sample may be carry-over from other donors' samples.

This clonotype was seen only a few times. The J gene is TRBJ2-1, the V gene TRBV6-5, with no clear D. There are 16 residues in the CDR3. Germline CDR1 and CDR2: MNHEY and SVGAGI. The ends were cut back, 2 bases at V and 4 bases at J, with 15 bases in the middle. CDR3: CASSYARFGVYNEQFF. CDR3 nucleotide sequence: TGTGCCAGCAGTTACGCCAGGTTTGGGGTTTACAATGAGCAGTTCTTC.

This clonotype was counted only a few times. The rearrangement uses TRBV11-2 and TRBJ2-1; 9 nucleotides line up with TRBD2. In germline, CDR1 is SGHAT, CDR2 FQNNGV. The CDR3 extends over 16 amino acids. The J segment lost 0 bases and the V segment lost 5 bases, leaving 5 bases of the junction unmatched. The CDR3 DNA reads TGTGCCAGCAGCGAAGCGGGAGGCTTCTCCTACAATGAGCAGTTCTTC. It translates to CASSEAGGFSYNEQFF. The full variable domain, completed using reference TRBV11-2 and TRBJ2-1, is EAGVAQSPRYKIIEKRQSVAFWCNPISGHATLYWYQQILGQGPKLLIQFQNNGVVDDSQLPKDRFSAERLKGVDSTLKIQPAKLEDSAVYLCASSEAGGFSYNEQFFGPGTRLTVL.

The chain recombines TRBV28 with TRBJ1-2; D may be TRBD1 (5 bases). The germline CDR1 and CDR2 sequences are MDHEN and SYDVKM. This CDR3 region has 14 residues. With 5 bases removed from V and 4 bases from J, the gap between germline ends came to 14 bases. The CDR3 nucleotides read TGTGCCAGCAGTGATAAAGGGGCGTCCTATGGCTACACCTTC. Protein product: CASSDKGASYGYTF.

This clonotype occurred a few times. The V and J genes are TRBV5-1 and TRBJ2-5; 12 nucleotides align to TRBD2. J gave up 5 bases and V 4 bases, and 6 bases lay outside the gene matches. This CDR3 is 15 amino acids long. Germline V gives CDR1 SGHRS, CDR2 YFSETQ. DNA for the CDR3: TGCGCCAGCAGCCGACGACTAGCGGGAGTGGAGACCCAGTACTTC. This gives the protein CASSRRLAGVETQYF.

In its sample, this clonotype was seen a few times. The chain recombines TRBV10-3 with TRBJ2-7; no reliable D call. In germline, CDR1 is ENHRY, CDR2 SYGVKD. V lost 4 bases and J lost 0, with 10 bases in between. CDR3 size: 14 residues. The CDR3 loop is CAISAQKSSYEQYF. The DNA of the CDR3 is TGTGCCATCAGTGCTCAGAAAAGCTCCTACGAGCAGTACTTC.

The CDR3: CASSPGWTETQYF. The CDR3 DNA reads TGTGCCAGCAGCCCGGGATGGACAGAGACCCAGTACTTC. The chain combines TRBV5-4 with TRBJ2-5, with D perhaps TRBD2 (5 bases). The CDR3 length is 13 residues. CDR1 is SGHNT, CDR2 YYREEE, per germline (reference sequence). Trimming pared 4 bases from V and 4 bases from J, leaving 11 bases between.

The chain carries TRBV4-3 and TRBJ1-5, with no clear D. The V end was cut by 4 bases, the J end by 2 bases, with 6 bases between. This CDR3 is 13 amino acids long. Germline loops: CDR1 LGHNA, CDR2 YSLEER. This CDR3 is CASSPHRNQPQHF. The CDR3 nucleotides read TGCGCCAGCAGCCCCCATCGCAATCAGCCCCAGCATTTT.

This clonotype was detected many times. CDR3: CASSPLAGGPRTGELFF. The CDR3 region has the DNA TGTGCCAGCAGCCCCCTAGCGGGAGGGCCTCGGACCGGGGAGCTGTTTTTT. V is TRBV7-6 and J is TRBJ2-2; TRBD2 agrees at 12 bases. The V and J ends lost 5 bases and 5 bases, in that order; junction bases with no gene match: 9. Germline lookup yields CDR1 SGHVS and CDR2 FNYEAQ. The CDR3 totals 17 residues.

The V gene is TRBV12-3 or TRBV12-4, the J gene TRBJ2-5; 8 bases match TRBD2. The trim removed 4 bases at V and 2 bases at J, leaving 6 bases unmatched. The CDR3 extends over 15 amino acids. The CDR3 spells CASSSGTRTQETQYF. CDR3 DNA sequence: TGTGCCAGCAGTTCCGGGACTAGAACTCAAGAGACCCAGTACTTC.

This clonotype has a count of ten or more. V is TRBV7-2 and J is TRBJ2-1; TRBD2 agrees at 8 bases. The CDR3 consists of 15 residues. Germline loops: CDR1 SGHTA, CDR2 FQGNSA. The J segment lost 10 bases and the V segment lost 1 base, leaving 9 bases of the junction unmatched. CDR3 DNA sequence: TGTGCCAGCAGCTTAGGGGCCGGGAGGGCCGTGGAGCAGTTCTTC. It specifies CASSLGAGRAVEQFF.

This clonotype was seen repeatedly, ten times or more. The chain carries TRBV6-5 and TRBJ2-1; 13 nucleotides line up with TRBD2. Per the germline V gene, CDR1 is MNHEY and CDR2 is SVGAGI. V was clipped by 6 bases and J by 5 bases; unmatched bases: 4. The CDR3 length is 15 residues. The CDR3 sequence is CASRYGLAGDNEQFF. The CDR3 DNA is TGTGCCAGCAGATATGGACTAGCGGGGGACAATGAGCAGTTCTTC.

Ten or more counts support this clonotype. This chain uses TRBV11-2 with TRBJ2-5; TRBD2 matches at 13 bases. The CDR3 loop spans 19 amino acids. Germline V gene sequence: CDR1 SGHAT, CDR2 FQNNGV. V lost 2 bases and J lost 4; bases outside the gene matches: 13. The CDR3 loop is CASSLPGRGLAGAGETQYF. DNA for the CDR3: TGTGCCAGCAGCTTACCCGGTAGAGGACTAGCGGGGGCGGGAGAGACCCAGTACTTC. Looking up the rest from reference TRBV11-2 and TRBJ2-5 gives the full variable domain: EAGVAQSPRYKIIEKRQSVAFWCNPISGHATLYWYQQILGQGPKLLIQFQNNGVVDDSQLPKDRFSAERLKGVDSTLKIQPAKLEDSAVYLCASSLPGRGLAGAGETQYFGPGTRLLVL.

This clonotype occurred a few times. The rearrangement uses TRBV28 and TRBJ2-1; 7 bases map to TRBD2. In germline, CDR1 is MDHEN, CDR2 SYDVKM. V shed 4 bases and J 5 bases; nucleotides not matched to a gene: 11. The CDR3 covers 16 residues. CDR3 in amino acids: CASSYGEGGRNNEQFF. CDR3 DNA sequence: TGTGCCAGCAGTTATGGGGAGGGAGGGCGGAACAATGAGCAGTTCTTC.

The rearrangement uses TRBV11-2 and TRBJ2-7, with D perhaps being TRBD1 or TRBD2 (5 bases each). Germline CDR1 SGHAT, CDR2 FQNNGV. V dropped 5 bases and J dropped 3 bases, with 14 bases sitting between them. CDR3 length equals 14 residues. The DNA of the CDR3 is TGTGCCAGCAGCACGAGGGGAGAAGTCTACGAGCAGTACTTC. Residues: CASSTRGEVYEQYF.

J is TRBJ2-5 and V is TRBV11-2; a possible D gene is TRBD2 (6 bases). Germline V gene sequence: CDR1 SGHAT, CDR2 FQNNGV. The CDR3 contains 15 residues. The V end lost 3 bases, the J end lost 4 bases, and 15 bases lay between the germline ends. CDR3 loop: CASSLGTLWGETQYF. DNA for the CDR3: TGTGCCAGCAGCTTGGGGACTCTCTGGGGAGAGACCCAGTACTTC.

The genes are TRBV7-2 and TRBJ1-1; no definite D call. Trimming removed 5 bases from V and 4 bases from J, with 14 bases in between. CDR3 length: 14 residues. Germline V gives CDR1 SGHTA, CDR2 FQGNSA. CDR3 amino acids: CASSPRGSSTEAFF. The DNA for the CDR3 is TGTGCCAGCAGCCCCCGAGGAAGTTCCACTGAAGCTTTCTTT.